The source of this TCR beta chain is a study of cytomegalovirus exposure and HLA in healthy donors. At the level of the study: Both the 120 validation repertoires and the 500 to 700 first-cohort repertoires used the same platform, as reported by a later analysis.

The CDR3 runs to 16 residues. The V gene's germline CDR1 is SNHLY and CDR2 FYNNEI. V dropped 5 bases and J dropped 1; count of bases not matched to a gene: 3. TCRdb keeps only in-frame clones here, not all; method: immunoSEQ multiplex PCR. In the table there are some 150,000 clones, about 94% of which are singletons. Turning to this clone: No antigen is known for it.

Notes on the study in general: Generally TCR sequences proved uncommon, though certain public TCRs appeared in numerous donors. With high specificity and sensitivity, the classifier reportedly diagnosed cytomegalovirus status. In a later analysis, first-cohort TCR clusters were found to tend to co-occur in the approximately 110 validation repertoires.

Sequences were obtained from PBMCs. The receptor was isolated from a young man in good health and CMV-seropositive. The chain links TRBV2 to TRBJ2-2; 11 nucleotides align to TRBD2. This CDR3 is CASSPTSGRNTGELFF. Written as DNA, the CDR3 is TGTGCCAGCAGTCCCACTAGCGGGAGGAACACCGGGGAGCTGTTTTTT.